What follows are 5 T cell receptor beta chains derived from one specimen sequenced in a study of T cell changes during pregnancy in multiple sclerosis. Produced via immunoSEQ multiplex PCR; TCRdb's table is partial and in-frame only. The repertoire holds about 35,000 clones, with roughly 90% as singletons. This specimen was peripheral blood, taken in the third trimester of pregnancy. These receptors were collected from a female donor in good health, enrolled as a control in a pregnancy study.

CDR3 sequence (DNA): TGTGCCAGCAGTCTAGGGGTGCTAGCGGGGGGCCTACTCGGTGAGACCCAGTACTTC. It codes for CASSLGVLAGGLLGETQYF. The chain recombines TRBV7-6 with TRBJ2-5; 11 positions match TRBD2. Germline V gives CDR1 SGHVS, CDR2 FNYEAQ. V lost 6 bases and J lost 5; bases outside the gene matches: 20. The CDR3 length is 19 residues.

The rearrangement joins TRBV29-1 to TRBJ2-2; 11 nucleotides agree with TRBD1. From germline, CDR1 is SQVTM and CDR2 ANQGSEA. The CDR3 contains 14 residues. V was clipped by 6 bases and J by 5 bases; unmatched bases: 5. The CDR3 DNA reads as TGCAGCGTGGGGACAGGGGGGGATACCGGGGAGCTGTTTTTT. Translated, it gives CSVGTGGDTGELFF.

The chain links TRBV5-4 to TRBJ1-1; 9 nucleotides agree with TRBD1. The CDR3 has 13 amino acids. V lost 3 bases to trimming and J lost 5 bases; unmatched junction nucleotides: 2. Germline V lookup: CDR1 SGHNT, CDR2 YYREEE (reference sequence). This chain's CDR3 is CASSWTGETEAFF. CDR3 nucleotide sequence: TGTGCCAGCAGCTGGACAGGGGAGACTGAAGCTTTCTTT.

This sequence joins TRBV5-6 and TRBJ1-4; D possibly corresponds to TRBD1 (6 bases). The CDR3 length is 15 residues. Germline CDR1 is SGHDT and CDR2 is YYEEEE. The germline V and J ends were trimmed by 4 bases and 7 bases, with 17 bases remaining between them. CDR3 sequence (DNA): TGTGCCAGCAGCCCGAGGGACAACGGTTTTGAAAAACTGTTTTTT. Amino acids: CASSPRDNGFEKLFF.

J is TRBJ1-2 and V is TRBV7-9; D gene uncertain. V was pared by 4 bases and J by 8 bases, with 8 bases between. Looked up from germline, CDR1 is SEHNR and CDR2 is FQNEAQ (reference sequence). The CDR3 extends over 11 amino acids. CDR3 sequence reads: CASSSGQGYTF. DNA of the CDR3: TGTGCCAGCAGCTCGGGTCAGGGCTACACCTTC.